The clone carrying this T cell receptor (beta chain) was picked up one time. V was shortened by 1 base and J by 6 bases, with 10 bases between the two germline ends. Germline assignment: CDR1 MDHEN and CDR2 SYDVKM. This CDR3 comprises 14 residues. This specimen belongs to a study of OX40 agonist ivuxolimab in advanced cancers. Study as a whole: Partial responses occurred in Three dose-escalation patients, one with hepatocellular carcinoma and two with cutaneous melanoma.

Sequenced by immunoSEQ multiplex PCR; TCRdb stores in-frame clones only, minus some. The sample lists tens of thousands of clones; around 83% were seen once. The rearrangement links TRBV28 to TRBJ1-5; D is ambiguous. The sequence derives from an adult with an advanced solid tumor such as melanoma, head and neck, liver or kidney cancer. This sample comprised CD4+ or CD8+ T cells sorted from blood, obtained in a trial of the OX40 agonist ivuxolimab. CDR3 bases: TGTGCCAGCAGTTTATCGTTAGCCGGTCAGCCCCAGCATTTT. Its protein product is CASSLSLAGQPQHF.